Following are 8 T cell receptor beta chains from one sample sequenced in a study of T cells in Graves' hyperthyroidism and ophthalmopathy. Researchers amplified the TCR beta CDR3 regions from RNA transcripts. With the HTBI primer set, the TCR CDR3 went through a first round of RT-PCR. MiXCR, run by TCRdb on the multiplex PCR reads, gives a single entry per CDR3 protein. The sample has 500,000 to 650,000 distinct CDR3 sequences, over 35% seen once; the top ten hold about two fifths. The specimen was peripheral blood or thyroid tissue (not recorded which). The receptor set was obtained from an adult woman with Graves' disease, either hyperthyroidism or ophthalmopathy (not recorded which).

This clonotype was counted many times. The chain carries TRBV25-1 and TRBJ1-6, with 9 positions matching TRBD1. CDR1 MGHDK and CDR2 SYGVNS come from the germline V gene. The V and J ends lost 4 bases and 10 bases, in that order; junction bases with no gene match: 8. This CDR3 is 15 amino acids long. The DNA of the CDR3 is TGTGCCAGCAGTGGCTTCACAGGGGGCACATCACCCCTCCACTTT. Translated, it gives CASSGFTGGTSPLHF.

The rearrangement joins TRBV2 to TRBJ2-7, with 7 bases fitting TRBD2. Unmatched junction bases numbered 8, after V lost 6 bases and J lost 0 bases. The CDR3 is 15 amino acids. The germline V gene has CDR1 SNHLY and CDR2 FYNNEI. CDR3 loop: CASSVRQRDSYEQYF. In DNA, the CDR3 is TGTGCCAGCAGCGTGAGGCAGCGGGACTCCTACGAGCAGTACTTC.

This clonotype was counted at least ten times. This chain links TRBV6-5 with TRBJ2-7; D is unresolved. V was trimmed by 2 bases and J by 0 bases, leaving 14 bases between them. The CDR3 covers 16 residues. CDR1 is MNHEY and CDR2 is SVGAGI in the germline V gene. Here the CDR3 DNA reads TGTGCCAGCAGTTACCGGACGCCGGCTAGCTCCTACGAGCAGTACTTC. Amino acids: CASSYRTPASSYEQYF.

CDR3 in DNA: TGTGCCAGCAGCCAAGTCGGTGGCTCAGATTACGAGCAGTACTTC. Its protein is CASSQVGGSDYEQYF. The chain joins TRBV14 to TRBJ2-7; no reliable D call. CDR1 SGHDN and CDR2 FVKESK come from the germline V gene. CDR3 length: 15 residues. V was trimmed by 1 base and J by 4 bases, leaving 14 bases between them.

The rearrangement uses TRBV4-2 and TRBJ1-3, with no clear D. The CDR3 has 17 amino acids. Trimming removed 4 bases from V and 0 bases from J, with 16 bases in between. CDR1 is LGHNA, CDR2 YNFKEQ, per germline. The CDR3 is CASSLRLDGSSGNTIYF. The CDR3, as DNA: TGTGCCAGCAGCCTCCGACTGGACGGGAGCTCTGGAAACACCATATATTTT.

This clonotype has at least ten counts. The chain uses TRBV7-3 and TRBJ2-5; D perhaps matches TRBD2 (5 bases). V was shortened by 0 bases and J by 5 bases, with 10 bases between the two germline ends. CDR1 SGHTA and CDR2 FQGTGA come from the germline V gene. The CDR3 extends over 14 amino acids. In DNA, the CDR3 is TGTGCCAGCAGCTTAACTCCTAGCTGGGAGACCCAGTACTTC. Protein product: CASSLTPSWETQYF. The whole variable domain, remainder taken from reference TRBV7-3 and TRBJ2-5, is GAGVSQTPSNKVTEKGKYVELRCDPISGHTALYWYRQSLGQGPEFLIYFQGTGAADDSGLPNDRFFAVRPEGSVSTLKIQRTERGDSAVYLCASSLTPSWETQYFGPGTRLLVL.

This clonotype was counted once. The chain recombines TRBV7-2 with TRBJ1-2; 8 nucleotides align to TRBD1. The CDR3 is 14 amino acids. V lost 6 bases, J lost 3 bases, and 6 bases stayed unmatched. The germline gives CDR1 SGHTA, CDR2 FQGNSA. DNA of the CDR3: TGTGCCAGCAGTGGACAGGGATGGGACTATGGCTACACCTTC. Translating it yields CASSGQGWDYGYTF.

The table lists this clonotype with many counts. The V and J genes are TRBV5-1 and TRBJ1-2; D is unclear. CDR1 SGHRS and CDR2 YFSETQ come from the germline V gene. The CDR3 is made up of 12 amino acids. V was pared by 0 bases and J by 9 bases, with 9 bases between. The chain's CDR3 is CASSLDLGRYTF. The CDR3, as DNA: TGCGCCAGCAGCTTGGATCTGGGCCGCTACACCTTC.